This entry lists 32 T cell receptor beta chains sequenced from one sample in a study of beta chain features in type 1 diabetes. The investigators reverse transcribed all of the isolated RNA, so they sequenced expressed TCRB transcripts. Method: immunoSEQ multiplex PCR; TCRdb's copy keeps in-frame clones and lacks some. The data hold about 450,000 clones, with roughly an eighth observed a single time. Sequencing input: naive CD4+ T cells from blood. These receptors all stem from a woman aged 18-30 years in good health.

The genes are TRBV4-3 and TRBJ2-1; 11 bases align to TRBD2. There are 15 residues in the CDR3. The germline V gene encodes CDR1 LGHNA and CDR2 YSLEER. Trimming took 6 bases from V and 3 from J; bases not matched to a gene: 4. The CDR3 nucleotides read TGCGCCAGCAGGTCGGGACTAGCGGTCTACAATGAGCAGTTCTTC. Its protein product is CASRSGLAVYNEQFF.

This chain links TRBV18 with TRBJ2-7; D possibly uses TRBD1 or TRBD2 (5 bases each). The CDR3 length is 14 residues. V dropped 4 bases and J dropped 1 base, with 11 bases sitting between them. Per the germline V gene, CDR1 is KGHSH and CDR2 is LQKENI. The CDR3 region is CASSQGDGSYEQYF. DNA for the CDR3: TGTGCCAGCTCACAAGGGGACGGTTCCTACGAGCAGTACTTC.

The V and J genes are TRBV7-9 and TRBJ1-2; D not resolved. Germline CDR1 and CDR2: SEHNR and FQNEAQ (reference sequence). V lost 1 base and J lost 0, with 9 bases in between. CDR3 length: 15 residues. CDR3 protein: CASSLGAGTNYGYTF. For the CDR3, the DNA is TGTGCCAGCAGCTTAGGGGCCGGAACTAACTATGGCTACACCTTC.

The CDR3: CASSAGGAYEQYV. For the CDR3, the DNA is TGTGCCAGCAGCGCGGGGGGCGCCTACGAGCAGTACGTC. J is TRBJ2-7 and V is TRBV7-2; 8 bases align to TRBD2. Per the germline V gene, CDR1 is SGHTA and CDR2 is FQGNSA. With 5 bases clipped from V and 2 bases from J, the junction kept 2 bases outside the gene matches. The CDR3 spans 13 residues.

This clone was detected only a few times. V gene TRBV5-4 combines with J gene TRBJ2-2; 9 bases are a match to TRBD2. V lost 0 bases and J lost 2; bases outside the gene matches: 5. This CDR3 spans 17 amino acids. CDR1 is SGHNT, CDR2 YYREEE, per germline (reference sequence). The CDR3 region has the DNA TGTGCCAGCAGCTTGGTTTCGCTAGCGGGAAACACCGGGGAGCTGTTTTTT. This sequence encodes CASSLVSLAGNTGELFF.

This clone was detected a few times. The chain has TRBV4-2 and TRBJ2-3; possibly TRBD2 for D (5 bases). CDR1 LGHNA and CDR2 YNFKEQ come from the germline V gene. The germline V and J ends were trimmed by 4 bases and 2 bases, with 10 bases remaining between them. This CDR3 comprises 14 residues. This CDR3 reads CASSLRVHTDTQYF. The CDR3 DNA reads TGTGCCAGCAGCCTGCGGGTCCACACAGATACGCAGTATTTT.

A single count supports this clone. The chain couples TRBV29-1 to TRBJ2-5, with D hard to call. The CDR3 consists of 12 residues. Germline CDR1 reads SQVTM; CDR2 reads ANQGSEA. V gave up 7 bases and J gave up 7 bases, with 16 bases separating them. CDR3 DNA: TGCAGCGCGAGGTTTCCATACGGGACCCAGTACTTC. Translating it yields CSARFPYGTQYF.

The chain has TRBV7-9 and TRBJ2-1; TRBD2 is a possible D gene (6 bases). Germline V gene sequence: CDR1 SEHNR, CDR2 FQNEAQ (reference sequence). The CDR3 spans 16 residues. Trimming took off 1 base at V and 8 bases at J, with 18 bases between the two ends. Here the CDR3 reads CASSLGKLRDFDEQFF. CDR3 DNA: TGTGCCAGCAGCTTAGGAAAATTACGGGACTTCGATGAGCAGTTCTTC.

The CDR3 loop is CASSLQGGNQPQHF. CDR3 coding DNA: TGCGCCAGCAGCCTACAGGGGGGCAATCAGCCCCAGCATTTT. The chain uses TRBV5-1 and TRBJ1-5, with 8 bases matching TRBD1. The junction had 2 bases not matched to a gene; V was cut back by 4 bases and J by 2 bases. The germline gives CDR1 SGHRS, CDR2 YFSETQ. The CDR3 contains 14 residues.

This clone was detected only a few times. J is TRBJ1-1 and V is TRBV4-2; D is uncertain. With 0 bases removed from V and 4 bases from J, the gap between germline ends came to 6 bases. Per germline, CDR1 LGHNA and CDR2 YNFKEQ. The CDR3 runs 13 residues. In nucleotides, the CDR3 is TGTGCCAGCAGCCAAGATTGGGGCACTGAAGCTTTCTTT. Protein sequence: CASSQDWGTEAFF.

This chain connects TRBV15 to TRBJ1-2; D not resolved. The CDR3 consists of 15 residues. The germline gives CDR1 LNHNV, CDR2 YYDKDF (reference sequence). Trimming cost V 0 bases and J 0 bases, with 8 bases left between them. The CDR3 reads CATSRDRRANYGYTF. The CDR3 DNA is TGTGCCACCAGCAGAGATCGGCGGGCTAACTATGGCTACACCTTC. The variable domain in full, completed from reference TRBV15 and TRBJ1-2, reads DAMVIQNPRYQVTQFGKPVTLSCSQTLNHNVMYWYQQKSSQAPKLLFHYYDKDFNNEADTPDNFQSRRPNTSFCFLDIRSPGLGDTAMYLCATSRDRRANYGYTFGSGTRLTVV.

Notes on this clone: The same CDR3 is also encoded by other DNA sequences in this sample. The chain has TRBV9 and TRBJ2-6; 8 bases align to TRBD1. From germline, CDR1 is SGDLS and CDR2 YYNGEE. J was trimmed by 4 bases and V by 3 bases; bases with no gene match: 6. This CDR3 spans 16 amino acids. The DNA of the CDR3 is TGTGCCAGCAGCGCACGACAGGGGTCAGGGGCCAACGTCCTGACTTTC. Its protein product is CASSARQGSGANVLTF.

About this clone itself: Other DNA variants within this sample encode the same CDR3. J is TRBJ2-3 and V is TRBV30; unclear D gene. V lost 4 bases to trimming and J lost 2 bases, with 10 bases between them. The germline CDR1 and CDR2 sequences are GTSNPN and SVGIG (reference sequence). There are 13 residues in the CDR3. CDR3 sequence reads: CAWIGRFTDTQYF. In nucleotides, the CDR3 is TGTGCCTGGATAGGTCGATTCACAGATACGCAGTATTTT.

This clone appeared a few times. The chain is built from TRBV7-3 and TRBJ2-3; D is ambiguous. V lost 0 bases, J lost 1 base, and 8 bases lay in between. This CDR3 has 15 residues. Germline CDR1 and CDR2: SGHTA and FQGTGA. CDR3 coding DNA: TGTGCCAGCAGCTTAACGTATTCTGGCACAGATACGCAGTATTTT. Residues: CASSLTYSGTDTQYF.

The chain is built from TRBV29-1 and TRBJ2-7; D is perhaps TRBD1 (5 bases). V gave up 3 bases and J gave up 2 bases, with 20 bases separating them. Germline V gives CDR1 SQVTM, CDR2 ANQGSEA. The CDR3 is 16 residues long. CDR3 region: CSVEDRNSLGPYEQYF. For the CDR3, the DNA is TGCAGCGTTGAGGATAGGAACTCATTGGGGCCCTACGAGCAGTACTTC.

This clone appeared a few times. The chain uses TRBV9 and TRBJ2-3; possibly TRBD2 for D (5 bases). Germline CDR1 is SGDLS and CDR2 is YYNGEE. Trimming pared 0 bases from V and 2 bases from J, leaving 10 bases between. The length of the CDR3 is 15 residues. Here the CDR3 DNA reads TGTGCCAGCAGCGTAGAGTTAGCGACCACAGATACGCAGTATTTT. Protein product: CASSVELATTDTQYF.

As DNA, the CDR3 is TGTGCCAGCAGCTTACAGGTGACCCAGTACTTC. Translation gives CASSLQVTQYF. V usage is TRBV7-9 and J usage is TRBJ2-5; no firm D call. Trimming pared 2 bases from V and 7 bases from J, leaving 5 bases between. CDR1 SEHNR and CDR2 FQNEAQ come from the germline V gene (reference sequence). The CDR3 has 11 amino acids. Full variable domain (rest looked up from reference TRBV7-9 and TRBJ2-5): DTGVSQNPRHKITKRGQNVTFRCDPISEHNRLYWYRQTLGQGPEFLTYFQNEAQLEKSRLLSDRFSAERPKGSFSTLEIQRTEQGDSAMYLCASSLQVTQYFGPGTRLLVL.

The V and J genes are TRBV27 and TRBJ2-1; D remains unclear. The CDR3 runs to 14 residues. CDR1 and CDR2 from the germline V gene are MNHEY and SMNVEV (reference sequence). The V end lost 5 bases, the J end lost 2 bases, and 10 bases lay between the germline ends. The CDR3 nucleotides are TGTGCCAGCAGTCTGATGGGGACCTACAATGAGCAGTTCTTC. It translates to CASSLMGTYNEQFF.

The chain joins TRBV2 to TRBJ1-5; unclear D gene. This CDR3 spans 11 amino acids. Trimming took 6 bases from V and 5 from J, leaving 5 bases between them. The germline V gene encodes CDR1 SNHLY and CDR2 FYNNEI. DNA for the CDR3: TGTGCCAGCAGCAACTATCAGCCCCAGCATTTT. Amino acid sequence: CASSNYQPQHF.

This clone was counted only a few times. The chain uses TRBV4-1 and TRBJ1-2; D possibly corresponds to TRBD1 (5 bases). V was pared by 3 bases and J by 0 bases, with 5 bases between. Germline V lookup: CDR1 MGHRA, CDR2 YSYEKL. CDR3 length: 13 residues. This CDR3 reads CASSQGPNYGYTF. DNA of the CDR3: TGCGCCAGCAGCCAGGGACCTAACTATGGCTACACCTTC.

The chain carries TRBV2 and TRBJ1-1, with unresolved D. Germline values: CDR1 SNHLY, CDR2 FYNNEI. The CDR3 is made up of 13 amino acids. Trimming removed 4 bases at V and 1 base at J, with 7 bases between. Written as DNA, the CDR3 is TGTGCCAGCAGTGCAGACTGGAACACTGAAGCTTTCTTT. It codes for CASSADWNTEAFF.

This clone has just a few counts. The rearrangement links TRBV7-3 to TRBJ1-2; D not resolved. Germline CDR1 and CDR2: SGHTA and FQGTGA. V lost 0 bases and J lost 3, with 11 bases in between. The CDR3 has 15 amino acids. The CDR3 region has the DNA TGTGCCAGCAGCTTAACGCGGGCAGCGGACTATGGCTACACCTTC. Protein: CASSLTRAADYGYTF. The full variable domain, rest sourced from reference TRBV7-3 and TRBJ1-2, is GAGVSQTPSNKVTEKGKYVELRCDPISGHTALYWYRQSLGQGPEFLIYFQGTGAADDSGLPNDRFFAVRPEGSVSTLKIQRTERGDSAVYLCASSLTRAADYGYTFGSGTRLTVV.

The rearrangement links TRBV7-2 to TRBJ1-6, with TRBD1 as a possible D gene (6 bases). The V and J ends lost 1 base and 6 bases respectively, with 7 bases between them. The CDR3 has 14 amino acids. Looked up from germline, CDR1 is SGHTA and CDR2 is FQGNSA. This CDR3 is CASSLEQGNSPLHF. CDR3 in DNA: TGTGCCAGCAGCTTAGAACAGGGTAATTCACCCCTCCACTTT.

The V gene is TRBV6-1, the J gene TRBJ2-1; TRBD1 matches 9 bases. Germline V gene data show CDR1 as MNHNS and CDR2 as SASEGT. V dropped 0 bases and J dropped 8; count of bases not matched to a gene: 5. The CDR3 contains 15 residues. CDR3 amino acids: CASSEATGGLYEQFF. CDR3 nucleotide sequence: TGTGCCAGCAGTGAAGCGACAGGGGGGCTCTATGAGCAGTTCTTC.

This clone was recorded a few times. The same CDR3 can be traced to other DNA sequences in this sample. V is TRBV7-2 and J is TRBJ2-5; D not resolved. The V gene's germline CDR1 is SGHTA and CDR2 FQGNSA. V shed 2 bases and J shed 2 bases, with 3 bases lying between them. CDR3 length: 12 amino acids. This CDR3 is CASSLTQETQYF. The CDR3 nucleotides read TGTGCCAGCAGCTTAACGCAAGAGACCCAGTACTTC.

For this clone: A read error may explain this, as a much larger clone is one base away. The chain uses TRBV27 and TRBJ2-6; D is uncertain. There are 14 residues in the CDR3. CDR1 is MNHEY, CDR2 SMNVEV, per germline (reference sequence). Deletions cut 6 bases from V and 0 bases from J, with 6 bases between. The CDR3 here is CASSLYSGANVLTF. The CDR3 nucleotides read TGTGCCAGCAGCTTGTACTCTGGGGCCAACGTCCTGACTTTC.

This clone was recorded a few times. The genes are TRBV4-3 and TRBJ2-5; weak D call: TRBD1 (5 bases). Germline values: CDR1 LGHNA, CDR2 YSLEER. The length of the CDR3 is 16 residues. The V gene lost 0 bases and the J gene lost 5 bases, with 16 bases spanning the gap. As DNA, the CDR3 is TGCGCCAGCAGCCAAGAATCAAGACAGCCAAGGGAGACCCAGTACTTC. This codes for CASSQESRQPRETQYF.

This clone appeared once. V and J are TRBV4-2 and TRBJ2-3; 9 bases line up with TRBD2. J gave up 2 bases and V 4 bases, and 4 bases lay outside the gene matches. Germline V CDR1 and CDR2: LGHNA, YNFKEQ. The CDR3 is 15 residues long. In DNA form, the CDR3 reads TGTGCCAGCAGCCCGACTAGCGGAAACACAGATACGCAGTATTTT. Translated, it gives CASSPTSGNTDTQYF.

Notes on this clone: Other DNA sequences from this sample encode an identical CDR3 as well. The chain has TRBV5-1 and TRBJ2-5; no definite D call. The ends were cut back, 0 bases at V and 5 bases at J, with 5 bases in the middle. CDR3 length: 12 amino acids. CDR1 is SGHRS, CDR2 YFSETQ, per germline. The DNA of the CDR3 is TGCGCCAGCAGCTTGGCCCGGGAGACCCAGTACTTC. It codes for CASSLARETQYF. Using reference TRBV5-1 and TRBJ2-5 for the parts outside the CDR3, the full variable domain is KAGVTQTPRYLIKTRGQQVTLSCSPISGHRSVSWYQQTPGQGLQFLFEYFSETQRNKGNFPGRFSGRQFSNSRSEMNVSTLELGDSALYLCASSLARETQYFGPGTRLLVL.

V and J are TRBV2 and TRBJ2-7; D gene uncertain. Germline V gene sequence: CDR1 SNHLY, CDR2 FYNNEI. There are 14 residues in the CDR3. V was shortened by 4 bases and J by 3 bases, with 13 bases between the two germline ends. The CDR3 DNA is TGTGCCAGCAGTGTGTCGGTGAACGGCTACGAGCAGTACGTC. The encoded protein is CASSVSVNGYEQYV.

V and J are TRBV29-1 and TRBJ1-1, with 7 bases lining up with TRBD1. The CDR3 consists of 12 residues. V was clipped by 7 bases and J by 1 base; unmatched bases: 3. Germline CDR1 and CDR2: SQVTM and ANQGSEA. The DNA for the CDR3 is TGCAGCGGCCGGGACAGGAACACTGAAGCTTTCTTT. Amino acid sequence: CSGRDRNTEAFF.

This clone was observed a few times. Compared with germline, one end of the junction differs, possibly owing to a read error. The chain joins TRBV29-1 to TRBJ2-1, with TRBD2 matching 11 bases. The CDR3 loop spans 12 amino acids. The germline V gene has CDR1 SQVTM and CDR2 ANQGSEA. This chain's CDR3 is CSVARTSGYQLF. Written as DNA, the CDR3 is TGCAGCGTAGCCCGGACTAGCGGGTATCAGCTCTTC.